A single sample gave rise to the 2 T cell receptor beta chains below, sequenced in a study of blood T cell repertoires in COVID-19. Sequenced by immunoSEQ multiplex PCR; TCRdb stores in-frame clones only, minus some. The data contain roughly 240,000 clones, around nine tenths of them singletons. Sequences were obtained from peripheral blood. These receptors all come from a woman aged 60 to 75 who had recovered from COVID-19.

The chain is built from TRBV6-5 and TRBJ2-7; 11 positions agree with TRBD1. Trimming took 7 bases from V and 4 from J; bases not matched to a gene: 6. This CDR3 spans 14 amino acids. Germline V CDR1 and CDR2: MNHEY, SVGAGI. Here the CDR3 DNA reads TGTGCCAGCATTCGGACAGGGGGCTTTTACGAGCAGTACTTC. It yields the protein CASIRTGGFYEQYF.

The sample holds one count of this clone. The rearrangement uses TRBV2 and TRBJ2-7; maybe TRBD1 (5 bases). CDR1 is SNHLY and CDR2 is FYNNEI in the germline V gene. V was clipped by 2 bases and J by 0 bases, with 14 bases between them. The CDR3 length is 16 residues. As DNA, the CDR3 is TGTGCCAGCAGTGAACCGGGCCGACAGACCTCCTACGAGCAGTACTTC. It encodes CASSEPGRQTSYEQYF.